These T cell receptor beta chains were read from a single sample in a study of CD8+ T cells in alopecia areata. The assay was immunoSEQ multiplex PCR, and TCRdb's table has in-frame clones only and misses some. This table has 100,000 to 150,000 clones, over 60% appearing once. This specimen was CD4+ T cells sorted from blood, taken at week 4, from a patient treated with tofacitinib. These receptors came from a human donor with alopecia areata. The CDR3 runs from the conserved cysteine through the conserved F or W. The order of the fields is clone size, CDR3 length, J gene, V gene, D gene, CDR3 DNA, CDR3 protein. D genes are given only for firm matches. Where a row states a size, it is once, few, many or the class of an expanded clone; other rows omit it.

>.|15|TRBJ2-5|TRBV9|TRBD2
TGTGCCAGCAGCGTAGTAACGGGAGGGGAAGAGACCCAGTACTTC
CASSVVTGGEETQYF
>once|13|TRBJ2-5|TRBV5-1|TRBD1
TGCGCCAGCAGCTCCGGACAGGAAGAGACCCAGTACTTC
CASSSGQEETQYF
>few|14|TRBJ2-1|TRBV6-1|TRBD2
TGTGCCACCAAGACTAGCGGGACTCTCAATGAGCAGTTCTTC
CATKTSGTLNEQFF
>.|11|TRBJ1-2|TRBV6-5|.
TGTGCCAGCACAAGTAACTATGGCTACACCTTC
CASTSNYGYTF
>.|12|TRBJ2-5|TRBV30|.
TGTGCCCTAGAGAGGAGTGGAGAGACCCAGTACTTC
CALERSGETQYF
>.|16|TRBJ2-5|TRBV7-9|.
TGTGCCAGCAGCGGTAGGGTGCCTGGGGGCCGGGAGACCCAGTACTTC
CASSGRVPGGRETQYF
>.|14|TRBJ1-5|TRBV5-6|.
TGTGCCAGCAGCCTATCGGGCGGCAATCAGCCCCAGCATTTT
CASSLSGGNQPQHF
>.|16|TRBJ2-5|TRBV7-9|TRBD1
TGTGCCAGCAGCTTACCAGCAGGGGGCTTCGACGAGACCCAGTACTTC
CASSLPAGGFDETQYF
>few|14|TRBJ2-7|TRBV21-1|.
TGTGCCAGCAGCAAAGTTCCAGTTTCCTACGAGCAGTACTTC
CASSKVPVSYEQYF
>.|12|TRBJ1-1|TRBV29-1|.
TGCAGCGTTGTTCGGAAAAACACTGAAGCTTTCTTT
CSVVRKNTEAFF
>few|13|TRBJ1-3|TRBV29-1|TRBD1
TGCAGCGTGCACAGGGGGCCTGGAAACACCATATATTTT
CSVHRGPGNTIYF
>.|14|TRBJ2-3|TRBV4-3|.
TGCGCCAGCAGCCAAGAGAAAGTTTCAGATACGCAGTATTTT
CASSQEKVSDTQYF
>.|11|TRBJ2-7|TRBV29-1|.
TGCGAACAGGGAGGCGTCGACGAGCAGTACTTC
CEQGGVDEQYF
>.|19|TRBJ2-1|TRBV6-1|TRBD2
TGTGCCAGCAGTGGAGGGCTAGCGGGAGGTAGATTCTCCTACAATGAGCAGTTCTTC
CASSGGLAGGRFSYNEQFF
>once|14|TRBJ1-2|TRBV6-5|.
TGTGCCAGCAGTCCCGGTCTGGGGGCGGGCGGCTACACCTTC
CASSPGLGAGGYTF
>.|14|TRBJ1-2|TRBV30|.
TGTGCCTGGGAAGGACAGACAGGCATATATGGCTACACCTTC
CAWEGQTGIYGYTF
>few|15|TRBJ2-5|TRBV6-6|TRBD2
TGTGCCAGCAGAAGAGCGGGAGCCGATCGAGAGACCCAGTACTTC
CASRRAGADRETQYF
>.|15|TRBJ2-7|TRBV5-1|.
TGCGCCAGCAGCACCGGGACAAGCTTTCCCTACGAGCAGTACTTC
CASSTGTSFPYEQYF
>.|16|TRBJ2-5|TRBV25-1|.
TGTGCCAGCAGTGAGGGTACCGGGAAGATTATCGAGACCCAGTACTTC
CASSEGTGKIIETQYF
>.|15|TRBJ1-2|TRBV5-1|.
TGCGCCAGCAGCTTGGGATTGGCAAAGAGGGATGGCTACACCTTC
CASSLGLAKRDGYTF
>few|14|TRBJ2-1|TRBV29-1|TRBD2
TGCAGCGTTTTAGCGGGGGGGAGGAGCAATGAGCAGTTCTTC
CSVLAGGRSNEQFF
>.|16|TRBJ2-6|TRBV7-2|TRBD2
TGTGCCAGCAGCTATCTAGCGGGGGCGGGGGCCAACGTCCTGACTTTC
CASSYLAGAGANVLTF
>.|15|TRBJ2-2|TRBV10-3|TRBD1
TGTGCCATCAGAACCGGGACAGAGGACACCGGGGAGCTGTTTTTT
CAIRTGTEDTGELFF
>.|13|TRBJ2-1|TRBV30|.
TGTGCCTGGAGGGCCGGGCCGGACAATGAGCAGTTCTTC
CAWRAGPDNEQFF
>.|13|TRBJ1-2|TRBV9|.
TGTGCCAGCAGCGTAGCTTCGAACTATGGCTACACCTTC
CASSVASNYGYTF
>.|14|TRBJ2-4|TRBV6-5|.
TGTGCCAGCAGTAAGGGAACAGCCAAAAACATTCAGTACTTC
CASSKGTAKNIQYF
>.|12|TRBJ2-1|TRBV29-1|.
TGCAGCGGGTACGGGGGTCCCAATGAGCAGTTCTTC
CSGYGGPNEQFF
>.|15|TRBJ2-2|TRBV7-6|.
TGTGCCAGCAGCTTAGCGGGGGGTACAACCGGGGAGCTGTTTTTT
CASSLAGGTTGELFF
>.|17|TRBJ2-1|TRBV15|.
TGTGCCACCAGCAGAGGTGGGGGGCGTAGAGGGATCAATGAGCAGTTCTTC
CATSRGGGRRGINEQFF
>.|15|TRBJ2-4|TRBV19|.
TGTGCCAGTAGTTGGGCAGCGCCCCCGGAAAACATTCAGTACTTC
CASSWAAPPENIQYF
>.|12|TRBJ1-1|TRBV2|.
TGTGCCAGCAGTGAATGGGAGACTGAAGCTTTCTTT
CASSEWETEAFF
>.|13|TRBJ2-1|TRBV7-2|.
TGTGCCAGCAGCTCCTCACTTGGCGGTGAGCAGTTCTTC
CASSSSLGGEQFF
>.|13|TRBJ1-5|TRBV27|.
TGTGCCAGCAGTCCCATGACCGATCAGCCCCAGCATTTT
CASSPMTDQPQHF
>.|17|TRBJ2-4|TRBV18|.
TGTGCCAGCTCACCACCGTCGGCCGGGCTAGACCGGAGCATTCAGTACTTC
CASSPPSAGLDRSIQYF
>few|13|TRBJ1-1|TRBV5-4|.
TGTGCCAGCAGCATCGGGACGGACGCCGAAGCTTTCTTT
CASSIGTDAEAFF
>.|14|TRBJ2-3|TRBV7-2|.
TGTGCCAGCAGCCCCGGACTGGCCACAGATACGCAGTATTTT
CASSPGLATDTQYF
>.|14|TRBJ1-2|TRBV30|.
TGTGCCTGGAGTGCGTACAGGATCGGAAATGGCTACACCTTC
CAWSAYRIGNGYTF
>few|16|TRBJ2-3|TRBV5-1|TRBD2
TGCGCCAGCAGCTTAGCTAGTAGCGGGAACGCAGATACGCAGTATTTT
CASSLASSGNADTQYF
>.|13|TRBJ2-1|TRBV5-4|.
TGTGCCAGCAGCCCCCTTTCCCCCAATGAGCAGTTCTTC
CASSPLSPNEQFF
>.|14|TRBJ2-7|TRBV28|.
TGTGCCAGCATAGGACCTAGCGCAGCCTACGAGCAGTACTTC
CASIGPSAAYEQYF
>.|17|TRBJ2-5|TRBV29-1|.
TGCAGCGTTGATGATTTGGGGGCAGGGCGACTGGTCGAGACCCAGTACTTC
CSVDDLGAGRLVETQYF